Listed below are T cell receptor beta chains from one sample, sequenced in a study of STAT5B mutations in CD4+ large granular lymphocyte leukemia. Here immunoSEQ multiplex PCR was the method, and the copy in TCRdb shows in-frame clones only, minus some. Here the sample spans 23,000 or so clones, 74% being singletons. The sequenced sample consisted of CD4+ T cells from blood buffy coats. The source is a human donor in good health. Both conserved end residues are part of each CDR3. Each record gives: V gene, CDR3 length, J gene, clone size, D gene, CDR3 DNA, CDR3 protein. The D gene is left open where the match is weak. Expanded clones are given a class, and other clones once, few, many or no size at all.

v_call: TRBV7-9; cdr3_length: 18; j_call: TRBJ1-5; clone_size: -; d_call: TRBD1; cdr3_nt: TGTGCCAGCAGCGCCACATTCGGGACAGGGGAAGACAATCAGCCCCAGCATTTT; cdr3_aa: CASSATFGTGEDNQPQHF
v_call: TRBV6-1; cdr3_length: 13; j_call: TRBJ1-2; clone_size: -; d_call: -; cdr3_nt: TGTGCCAGCTGGCTTTCAGCTAACTATGGCTACACCTTC; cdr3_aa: CASWLSANYGYTF
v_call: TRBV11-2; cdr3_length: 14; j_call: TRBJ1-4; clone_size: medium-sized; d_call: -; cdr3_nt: TGTGCCAGCAGCTTGGGCGGGGTTGGGGAAAAACTGTTTTTT; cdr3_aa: CASSLGGVGEKLFF
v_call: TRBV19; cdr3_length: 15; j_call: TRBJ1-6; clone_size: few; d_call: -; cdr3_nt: TGTGCCAGTAAGCGGACACAGGTTTTCAATTCACCCCTCCACTTT; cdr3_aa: CASKRTQVFNSPLHF
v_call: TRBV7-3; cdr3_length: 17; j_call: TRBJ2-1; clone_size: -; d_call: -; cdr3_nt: TGTGCCAGCTCCCACCGGGGGATAGCAAGCTCCTACAATGAGCAGTTCTTC; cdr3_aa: CASSHRGIASSYNEQFF
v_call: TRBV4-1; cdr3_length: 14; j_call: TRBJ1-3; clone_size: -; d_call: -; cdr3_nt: TGCGCCAGCAGCCAGCCAGGACAGAGAAACACCATATATTTT; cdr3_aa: CASSQPGQRNTIYF
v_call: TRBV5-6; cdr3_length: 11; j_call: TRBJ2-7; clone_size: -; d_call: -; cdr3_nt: TGTGCCAGCAGCAGGGACTACGAGCAGTACTTC; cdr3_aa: CASSRDYEQYF
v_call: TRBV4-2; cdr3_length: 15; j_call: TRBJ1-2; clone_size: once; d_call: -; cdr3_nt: TGTGCCAGCAGCCAAGATTTCACAGGGCAAGGGGGCTACACCTTC; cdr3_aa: CASSQDFTGQGGYTF
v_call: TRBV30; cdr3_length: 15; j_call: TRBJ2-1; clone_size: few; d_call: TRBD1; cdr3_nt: TGTGCCTGGAGTGCTTCAGGGGGCTCCTACAATGAGCAGTTCTTC; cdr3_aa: CAWSASGGSYNEQFF
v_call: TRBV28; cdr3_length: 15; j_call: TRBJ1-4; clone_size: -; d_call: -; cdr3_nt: TGTGCCAGCAGTCTGATGGGTTTGGGGAATGAAAAACTGTTTTTT; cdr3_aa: CASSLMGLGNEKLFF
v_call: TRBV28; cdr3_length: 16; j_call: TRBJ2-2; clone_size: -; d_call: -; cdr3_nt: TGTGCCAGCAGTTCCGTAGACCAGGGGGGCACCGGGGAGCTGTTTTTT; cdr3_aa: CASSSVDQGGTGELFF
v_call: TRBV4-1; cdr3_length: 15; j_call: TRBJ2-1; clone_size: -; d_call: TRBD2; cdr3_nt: TGCGCCAGCAGCCAAAGCCTAGCGGGGTACAATGAGCAGTTCTTC; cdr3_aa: CASSQSLAGYNEQFF
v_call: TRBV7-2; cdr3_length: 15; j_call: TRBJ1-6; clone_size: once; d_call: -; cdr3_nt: TGTGCCAGCAGCTTAGGAGGACAGTATAATTCACCCCTCCACTTT; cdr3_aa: CASSLGGQYNSPLHF
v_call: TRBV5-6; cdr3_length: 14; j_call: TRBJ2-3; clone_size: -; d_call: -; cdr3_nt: TGTGCCAGCAGCTTGGGTGGGCACCCAGATACGCAGTATTTT; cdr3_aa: CASSLGGHPDTQYF
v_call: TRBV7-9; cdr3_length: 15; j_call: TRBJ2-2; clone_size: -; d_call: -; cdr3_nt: TGTGCCAGCAGCTTAGGTCCTGCGAACACCGGGGAGCTGTTTTTT; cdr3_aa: CASSLGPANTGELFF
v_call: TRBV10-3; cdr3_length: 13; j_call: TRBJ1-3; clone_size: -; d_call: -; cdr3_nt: TGTGCCATCAATAAGCCTGGGGAAGACACCATATATTTT; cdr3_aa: CAINKPGEDTIYF
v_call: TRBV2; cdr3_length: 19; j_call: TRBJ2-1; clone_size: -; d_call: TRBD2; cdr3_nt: TGTGCCAGCAGTGGCCCTCCAGCGGGGGTCCAAACCATCTACAATGAGCAGTTCTTC; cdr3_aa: CASSGPPAGVQTIYNEQFF